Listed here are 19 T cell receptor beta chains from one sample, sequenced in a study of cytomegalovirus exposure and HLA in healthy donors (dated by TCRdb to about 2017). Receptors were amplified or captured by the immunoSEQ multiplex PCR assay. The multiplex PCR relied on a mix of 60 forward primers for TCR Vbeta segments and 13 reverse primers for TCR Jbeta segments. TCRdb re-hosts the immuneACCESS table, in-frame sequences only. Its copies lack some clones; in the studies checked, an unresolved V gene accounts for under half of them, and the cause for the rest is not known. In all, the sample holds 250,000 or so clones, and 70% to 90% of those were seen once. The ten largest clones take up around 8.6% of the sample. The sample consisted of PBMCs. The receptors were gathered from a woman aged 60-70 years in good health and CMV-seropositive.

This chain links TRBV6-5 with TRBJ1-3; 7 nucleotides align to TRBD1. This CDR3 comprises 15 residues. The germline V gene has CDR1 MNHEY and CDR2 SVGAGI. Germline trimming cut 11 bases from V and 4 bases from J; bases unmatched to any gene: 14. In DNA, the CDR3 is TGTGCCTCCCAGCGGAAGGGGGCGCAGGGAAACACCATATATTTT. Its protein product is CASQRKGAQGNTIYF.

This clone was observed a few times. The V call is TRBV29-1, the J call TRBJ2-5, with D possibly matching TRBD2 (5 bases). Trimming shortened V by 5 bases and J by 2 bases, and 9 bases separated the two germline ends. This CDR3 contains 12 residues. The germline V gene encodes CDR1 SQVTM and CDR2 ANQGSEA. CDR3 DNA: TGCAGCGTTAATCCGGGGCAAGAGACCCAGTACTTC. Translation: CSVNPGQETQYF.

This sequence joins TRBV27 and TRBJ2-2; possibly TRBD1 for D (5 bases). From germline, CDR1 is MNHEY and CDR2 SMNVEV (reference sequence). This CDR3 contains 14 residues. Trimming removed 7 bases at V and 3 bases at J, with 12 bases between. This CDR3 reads CASTRGAYTGELFF. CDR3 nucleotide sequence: TGTGCCAGCACTAGGGGCGCCTACACCGGGGAGCTGTTTTTT.

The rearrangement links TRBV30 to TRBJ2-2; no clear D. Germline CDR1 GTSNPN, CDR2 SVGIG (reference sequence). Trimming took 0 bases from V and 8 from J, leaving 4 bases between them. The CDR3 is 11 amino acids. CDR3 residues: CAWSVEGELFF. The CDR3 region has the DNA TGTGCCTGGAGTGTGGAGGGGGAGCTGTTTTTT.

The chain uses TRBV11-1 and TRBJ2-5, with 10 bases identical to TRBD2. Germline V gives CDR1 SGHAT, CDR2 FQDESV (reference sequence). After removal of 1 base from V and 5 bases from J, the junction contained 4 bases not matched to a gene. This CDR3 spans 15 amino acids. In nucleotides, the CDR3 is TGTGCCAGCAGCTTAGGGACTAGCGGCGGGGAGACCCAGTACTTC. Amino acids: CASSLGTSGGETQYF.

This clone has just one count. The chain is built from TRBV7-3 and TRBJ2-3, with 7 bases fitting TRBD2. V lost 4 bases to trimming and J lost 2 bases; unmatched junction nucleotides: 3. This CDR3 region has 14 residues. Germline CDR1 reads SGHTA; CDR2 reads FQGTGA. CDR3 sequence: CASSWEGVTDTQYF. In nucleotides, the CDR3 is TGTGCCAGCAGCTGGGAGGGAGTCACAGATACGCAGTATTTT.

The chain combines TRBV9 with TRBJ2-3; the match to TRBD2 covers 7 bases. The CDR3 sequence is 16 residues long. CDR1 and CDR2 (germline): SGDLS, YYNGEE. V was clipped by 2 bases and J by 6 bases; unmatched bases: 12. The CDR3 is CASSVQGGRAEDTQYF. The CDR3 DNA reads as TGTGCCAGCAGCGTTCAAGGTGGGAGGGCCGAGGATACGCAGTATTTT.

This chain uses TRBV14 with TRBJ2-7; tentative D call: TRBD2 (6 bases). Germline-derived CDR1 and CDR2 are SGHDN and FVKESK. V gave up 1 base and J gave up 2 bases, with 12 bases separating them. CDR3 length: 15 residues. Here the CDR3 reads CASSQAWGVAYEQYF. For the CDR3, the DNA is TGTGCCAGCAGCCAAGCGTGGGGGGTCGCCTACGAGCAGTACTTC.

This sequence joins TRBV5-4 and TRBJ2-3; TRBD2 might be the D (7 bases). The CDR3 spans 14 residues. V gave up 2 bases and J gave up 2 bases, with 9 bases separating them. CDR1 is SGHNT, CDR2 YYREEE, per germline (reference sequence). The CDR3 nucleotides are TGTGCCAGCAGCTTCGGGGGGCCCACAGATACGCAGTATTTT. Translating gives CASSFGGPTDTQYF. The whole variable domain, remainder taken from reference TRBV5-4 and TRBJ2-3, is ETGVTQSPTHLIKTRGQQVTLRCSSQSGHNTVSWYQQALGQGPQFIFQYYREEENGRGNFPPRFSGLQFPNYSSELNVNALELDDSALYLCASSFGGPTDTQYFGPGTRLTVL.

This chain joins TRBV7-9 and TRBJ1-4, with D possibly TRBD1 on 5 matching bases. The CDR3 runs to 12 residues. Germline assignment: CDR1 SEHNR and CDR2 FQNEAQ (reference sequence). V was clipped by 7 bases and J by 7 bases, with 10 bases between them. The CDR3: CASMNGGEKLFF. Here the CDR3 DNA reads TGTGCCAGCATGAACGGGGGTGAAAAACTGTTTTTT.

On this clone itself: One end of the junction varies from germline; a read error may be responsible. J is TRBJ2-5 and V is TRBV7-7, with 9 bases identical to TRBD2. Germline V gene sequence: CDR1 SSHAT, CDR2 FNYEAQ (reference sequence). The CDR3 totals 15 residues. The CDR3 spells CASSLERGALETQYF. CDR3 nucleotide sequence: TGTGCTAGCAGCTTAGAGCGGGGGGCCTTAGAGACCCAGTACTTC. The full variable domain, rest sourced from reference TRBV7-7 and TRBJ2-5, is GAGVSQSPRYKVTKRGQDVTLRCDPISSHATLYWYQQALGQGPEFLTYFNYEAQPDKSGLPSDRFSAERPEGSISTLTIQRTEQRDSAMYRCASSLERGALETQYFGPGTRLLVL.

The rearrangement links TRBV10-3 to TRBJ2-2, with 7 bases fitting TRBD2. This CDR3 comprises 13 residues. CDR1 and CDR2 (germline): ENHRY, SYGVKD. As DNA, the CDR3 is TGTGCATCGCTAGCGGAACCCACCGGGGAGCTGTTTTTT. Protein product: CASLAEPTGELFF.

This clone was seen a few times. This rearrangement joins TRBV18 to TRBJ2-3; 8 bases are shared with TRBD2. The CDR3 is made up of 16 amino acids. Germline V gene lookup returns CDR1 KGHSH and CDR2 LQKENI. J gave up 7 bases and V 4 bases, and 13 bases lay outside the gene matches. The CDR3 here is CASSRLAGRKDYTQYF. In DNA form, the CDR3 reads TGTGCCAGCTCACGGTTAGCGGGGAGGAAAGATTATACGCAGTATTTT.

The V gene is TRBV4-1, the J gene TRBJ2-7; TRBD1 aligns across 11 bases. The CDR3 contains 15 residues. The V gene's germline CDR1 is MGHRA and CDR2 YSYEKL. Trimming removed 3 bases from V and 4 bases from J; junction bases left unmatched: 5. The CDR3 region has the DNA TGCGCCAGCAGCCACAGGACAGGGGGCGAGTACGAGCAGTACTTC. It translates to CASSHRTGGEYEQYF.

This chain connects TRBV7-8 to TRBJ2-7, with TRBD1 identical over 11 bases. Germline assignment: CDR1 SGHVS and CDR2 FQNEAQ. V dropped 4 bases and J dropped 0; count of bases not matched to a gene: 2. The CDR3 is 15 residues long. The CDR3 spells CASSSGQGASYEQYF. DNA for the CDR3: TGTGCCAGCAGCTCTGGACAGGGGGCCTCCTACGAGCAGTACTTC. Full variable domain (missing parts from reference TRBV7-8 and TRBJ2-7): GAGVSQSPRYKVAKRGQDVALRCDPISGHVSLFWYQQALGQGPEFLTYFQNEAQLDKSGLPSDRFFAERPEGSVSTLKIQRTQQEDSAVYLCASSSGQGASYEQYFGPGTRLTVT.

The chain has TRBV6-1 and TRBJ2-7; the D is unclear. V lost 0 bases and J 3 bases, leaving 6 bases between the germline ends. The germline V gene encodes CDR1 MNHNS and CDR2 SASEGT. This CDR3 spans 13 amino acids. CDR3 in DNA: TGTGCCAGCAGTGAAGCGCCAGTCTACGAGCAGTACTTC. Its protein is CASSEAPVYEQYF.

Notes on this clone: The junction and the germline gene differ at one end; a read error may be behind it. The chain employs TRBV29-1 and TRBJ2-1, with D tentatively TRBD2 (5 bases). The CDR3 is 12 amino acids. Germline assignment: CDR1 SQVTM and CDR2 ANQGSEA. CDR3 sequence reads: CSAESGYNEQFF. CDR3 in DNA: TGCAGCGCTGAATCGGGGTACAATGAGCAGTTCTTC.

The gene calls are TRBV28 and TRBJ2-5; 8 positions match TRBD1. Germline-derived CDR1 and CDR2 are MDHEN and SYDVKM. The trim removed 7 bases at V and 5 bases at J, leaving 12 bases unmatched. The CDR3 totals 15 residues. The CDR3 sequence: CASITGTGAVETQYF. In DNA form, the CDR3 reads TGTGCCAGCATAACCGGGACAGGCGCCGTTGAGACCCAGTACTTC.

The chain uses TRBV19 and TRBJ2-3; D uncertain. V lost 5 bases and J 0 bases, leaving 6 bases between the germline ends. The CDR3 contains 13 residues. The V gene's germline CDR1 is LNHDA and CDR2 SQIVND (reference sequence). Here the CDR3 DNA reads TGTGCCAGTAGTCCCACAAGCACAGATACGCAGTATTTT. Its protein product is CASSPTSTDTQYF.